A single sample gave rise to the 27 T cell receptor beta chains below, sequenced in a study of shared clonotypes between healthy human individuals. Generated by immunoSEQ multiplex PCR, the TCRdb table keeps only in-frame clones and is missing some. The sample has roughly 2 million clones, nearly 97% seen once. Sample: naive CD4+ T cells sorted from blood. Subset given: CD45RA+ positively selected. These receptors originate from a man in his late teens or twenties in good health.

In this sample, this clone turned up once. The chain employs TRBV9 and TRBJ1-3, with no clear D. Germline lookup yields CDR1 SGDLS and CDR2 YYNGEE. Deletions cut 5 bases from V and 0 bases from J, with 6 bases between. The CDR3 covers 13 residues. This CDR3 is CASRADSGNTIYF. CDR3 sequence (DNA): TGTGCCAGCAGGGCGGACTCTGGAAACACCATATATTTT. Based on the CDR3 plus reference TRBV9 and TRBJ1-3, the full variable domain is DSGVTQTPKHLITATGQRVTLRCSPRSGDLSVYWYQQSLDQGLQFLIQYYNGEERAKGNILERFSAQQFPDLHSELNLSSLELGDSALYFCASRADSGNTIYFGEGSWLTVV.

The chain couples TRBV5-4 to TRBJ2-2, with 12 bases identical to TRBD1. Germline V lookup: CDR1 SGHNT, CDR2 YYREEE (reference sequence). With 6 bases clipped from V and 5 bases from J, the junction kept 5 bases outside the gene matches. The CDR3 consists of 15 residues. The CDR3 reads CASKGQGALTGELFF. In nucleotides, the CDR3 is TGTGCCAGCAAGGGACAGGGGGCGTTGACCGGGGAGCTGTTTTTT. Drawing the rest from reference TRBV5-4 and TRBJ2-2, the complete variable domain is ETGVTQSPTHLIKTRGQQVTLRCSSQSGHNTVSWYQQALGQGPQFIFQYYREEENGRGNFPPRFSGLQFPNYSSELNVNALELDDSALYLCASKGQGALTGELFFGEGSRLTVL.

The CDR3 nucleotides read TGTGCCAGCAGTTACGGGGGGGCCCGGCAGCCCCAGCATTTT. Translation: CASSYGGARQPQHF. The rearrangement links TRBV6-6 to TRBJ1-5; a weak D match, TRBD1 (6 bases). The CDR3 spans 14 residues. V was shortened by 2 bases and J by 7 bases, with 12 bases between the two germline ends. Germline values: CDR1 MNHNY, CDR2 SVGAGI (reference sequence).

This sequence joins TRBV4-1 and TRBJ2-7; TRBD1 matches at 9 bases. The CDR3 has 17 residues. V dropped 2 bases and J dropped 4; count of bases not matched to a gene: 12. Germline V gives CDR1 MGHRA, CDR2 YSYEKL. CDR3 region: CASSQSGAGQGNYEQYF. Written as DNA, the CDR3 is TGCGCCAGCAGCCAATCCGGAGCGGGACAGGGAAATTACGAGCAGTACTTC.

The CDR3: CATQQGDGNQPQHF. The CDR3 coding sequence is TGTGCCACGCAACAGGGGGATGGCAATCAGCCCCAGCATTTT. The V and J genes are TRBV5-3 and TRBJ1-5, with TRBD1 matching 8 bases. TRBV5-3 is treated as an ORF (open reading frame) with a function not yet certain. Trimming cost V 9 bases and J 2 bases; bases outside gene matches: 7. This CDR3 has 14 amino acids.

This sequence joins TRBV14 and TRBJ1-6; weak D call: TRBD1 (6 bases). This CDR3 contains 18 residues. V was cut by 1 base and J by 0 bases, with 13 bases left in between. Germline CDR1 reads SGHDN; CDR2 reads FVKESK. The CDR3 here is CASSQGQVVGSYNSPLHF. In DNA, the CDR3 is TGTGCCAGCAGCCAAGGACAGGTCGTTGGCTCCTATAATTCACCCCTCCACTTT.

This clone was observed a handful of times. This same CDR3 is encoded by further DNA sequences in the sample. The CDR3 nucleotides are TGTGCCAGCTCACCACCCAGCACAGATACGCAGTATTTT. Its protein product is CASSPPSTDTQYF. The chain carries TRBV18 and TRBJ2-3; D call uncertain. The length of the CDR3 is 13 residues. Trimming cost V 0 bases and J 0 bases, with 1 base left between them. Germline V gene data show CDR1 as KGHSH and CDR2 as LQKENI.

Only one count was recorded for this clone. CDR3 nucleotide sequence: TGTGCCAGCAGTGCCAGGACAGGGAACGGTGGCACTGAAGCTTTCTTT. Amino acids: CASSARTGNGGTEAFF. The chain links TRBV2 to TRBJ1-1; 8 positions agree with TRBD1. CDR1 is SNHLY and CDR2 is FYNNEI in the germline V gene. This CDR3 has 16 amino acids. The V gene end was trimmed by 4 bases and the J gene end by 4 bases; junction bases not matched to a gene: 11.

Here the CDR3 reads CASTGEHSGANVLTF. As DNA, the CDR3 is TGTGCCAGCACAGGAGAACACTCTGGGGCCAACGTCCTGACTTTC. V usage is TRBV6-5 and J usage is TRBJ2-6; D not certain. Germline V gives CDR1 MNHEY, CDR2 SVGAGI. Trimming left V 7 bases short and J 0 bases short, with 10 bases between. CDR3 length: 15 residues.

This chain joins TRBV6-5 and TRBJ1-5, with D unresolved. The CDR3 has 16 amino acids. V was pared by 0 bases and J by 2 bases, with 11 bases between. The germline CDR1 and CDR2 sequences are MNHEY and SVGAGI. The CDR3 sequence is CASSYSNPGGNQPQHF. CDR3 DNA: TGTGCCAGCAGTTACTCGAACCCGGGCGGCAATCAGCCCCAGCATTTT.

The chain couples TRBV6-1 to TRBJ1-5; TRBD1 is a possible D gene (5 bases). V was pared by 4 bases and J by 4 bases, with 14 bases between. Looked up from germline, CDR1 is MNHNS and CDR2 is SASEGT. The CDR3 runs to 15 residues. DNA for the CDR3: TGTGCCAGCAGTGCAGGGACGTTGGTTAATCAGCCCCAGCATTTT. Protein: CASSAGTLVNQPQHF.

J is TRBJ1-1 and V is TRBV9; the D is unclear. This CDR3 region has 15 residues. Germline values: CDR1 SGDLS, CDR2 YYNGEE. V was clipped by 4 bases and J by 1 base, with 14 bases between them. The CDR3: CASSPGRVRNTEAFF. The CDR3 DNA sequence: TGTGCCAGCAGCCCGGGGAGGGTTAGGAACACTGAAGCTTTCTTT.

In regard to this clone: Different DNA sequences within this sample yield the same CDR3. V gene TRBV10-3 combines with J gene TRBJ2-7; D tentatively reads TRBD1 or TRBD2 (5 bases each). V was clipped by 3 bases and J by 3 bases, with 9 bases between them. Germline loops: CDR1 ENHRY, CDR2 SYGVKD. There are 13 residues in the CDR3. CDR3 nucleotide sequence: TGTGCCATCAGTGATGGGGGATACTACGAGCAGTACTTC. This encodes CAISDGGYYEQYF.

The chain employs TRBV6-6 and TRBJ1-4; D remains unclear. The ends were cut back, 2 bases at V and 3 bases at J, with 4 bases in the middle. Germline CDR1 is MNHNY and CDR2 is SVGAGI (reference sequence). The CDR3 is 13 amino acids. DNA of the CDR3: TGTGCCAGCAGTTACAGATCTAATGAAAAACTGTTTTTT. Its protein product is CASSYRSNEKLFF.

This clone was observed a single time. The chain carries TRBV10-3 and TRBJ1-4, with TRBD1 as a possible D gene (5 bases). The germline gives CDR1 ENHRY, CDR2 SYGVKD. Trimming cost V 2 bases and J 6 bases, with 13 bases left between them. The CDR3 has 15 residues. The chain's CDR3 is CAISESRGVDEKLFF. The CDR3 nucleotides read TGTGCCATCAGTGAGAGTAGGGGCGTAGATGAAAAACTGTTTTTT.

The chain carries TRBV5-1 and TRBJ1-4; TRBD1 matches at 7 bases. Germline V lookup: CDR1 SGHRS, CDR2 YFSETQ. J was trimmed by 5 bases and V by 5 bases; bases with no gene match: 9. The CDR3 has 15 amino acids. The CDR3 loop reads CASRRTDRVNEKLFF. In nucleotides, the CDR3 is TGCGCCAGCAGACGTACCGACAGGGTCAATGAAAAACTGTTTTTT.

The chain links TRBV9 to TRBJ1-2; D is undetermined. There are 13 residues in the CDR3. Germline CDR1 is SGDLS and CDR2 is YYNGEE. Trimming removed 6 bases at V and 4 bases at J, with 13 bases between. The CDR3 bases are TGTGCCAGCAATGCCGGATATGGCTATGGCTACACCTTC. This translates into CASNAGYGYGYTF.

The V call is TRBV6-4, the J call TRBJ2-7; 8 bases match TRBD1. CDR3 size: 14 residues. V lost 11 bases to trimming and J lost 4 bases; unmatched junction nucleotides: 13. Looked up from germline, CDR1 is MRHNA and CDR2 is SNTAGT. The CDR3 sequence is CASQLGTGRYEQYF. DNA for the CDR3: TGTGCCTCCCAGTTAGGGACAGGCCGGTACGAGCAGTACTTC.

Details on this clone: The identical CDR3 is also encoded by other nucleotide sequences in the sample. The V call is TRBV5-4, the J call TRBJ1-5; D ambiguous. The germline V gene encodes CDR1 SGHNT and CDR2 YYREEE (reference sequence). With 1 base removed from V and 7 bases from J, the gap between germline ends came to 6 bases. The CDR3 is made up of 12 amino acids. Here the CDR3 DNA reads TGTGCCAGCAGCTTGTCAGGACAGCCCCAGCATTTT. It specifies CASSLSGQPQHF.

Comments on this clone: An end of the junction does not agree with germline; a read error may underlie this. The genes are TRBV27 and TRBJ1-6; the match to TRBD1 covers 9 bases. Germline CDR1 is MNHEY and CDR2 is SMNVEV (reference sequence). This CDR3 is built from 16 residues. This CDR3 reads CASILQGASYNSPLHF. In DNA, the CDR3 is TGTGCCAGCATTTTACAGGGGGCGTCCTATAATTCACCCCTCCACTTT.

V and J are TRBV30 and TRBJ1-5; TRBD1 matches at 8 bases. V was clipped by 5 bases and J by 5 bases; unmatched bases: 8. Germline values: CDR1 GTSNPN, CDR2 SVGIG (reference sequence). The CDR3 is made up of 14 amino acids. CDR3 in amino acids: CAWGQGNLDQPQHF. The CDR3 nucleotides read TGTGCCTGGGGACAGGGCAACTTGGATCAGCCCCAGCATTTT. The entire variable domain, with the rest obtained from reference TRBV30 and TRBJ1-5, is as follows: SQTIHQWPATLVQPVGSPLSLECTVEGTSNPNLYWYRQAAGRGLQLLFYSVGIGQISSEVPQNLSASRPQDRQFILSSKKLLLSDSGFYLCAWGQGNLDQPQHFGDGTRLSIL.

This chain connects TRBV9 to TRBJ1-6, with D perhaps matching TRBD1 (5 bases). V was cut by 4 bases and J by 10 bases, with 21 bases left in between. This CDR3 spans 16 amino acids. Per germline, CDR1 SGDLS and CDR2 YYNGEE. CDR3: CASSPIGDSLSSPLHF. The CDR3 DNA reads TGTGCCAGCAGCCCCATAGGGGACTCGTTAAGCTCACCCCTCCACTTT.

As regards this clone: The same CDR3 also results from other DNA sequences found in this sample. As DNA, the CDR3 is TGCGCCAGCAGCTCGGGACAGGGGACAATGAACACTGAAGCTTTCTTT. Amino acid sequence: CASSSGQGTMNTEAFF. The genes are TRBV5-1 and TRBJ1-1; 10 bases are shared with TRBD1. CDR3 length: 16 residues. Germline CDR1 and CDR2: SGHRS and YFSETQ. V lost 3 bases and J lost 0; bases outside the gene matches: 5.

The J gene is TRBJ1-4, the V gene TRBV4-1; weak D call: TRBD1 (5 bases). V was pared by 5 bases and J by 1 base, with 11 bases between. CDR3 length: 15 amino acids. Germline CDR1 is MGHRA and CDR2 is YSYEKL. CDR3: CASSSTGGTNEKLFF. In DNA form, the CDR3 reads TGCGCCAGCAGCTCAACGGGGGGAACTAATGAAAAACTGTTTTTT.

The V gene is TRBV7-2, the J gene TRBJ2-2; the D is unclear. CDR1 and CDR2 from the germline V gene are SGHTA and FQGNSA. There are 14 residues in the CDR3. Trimming took off 2 bases at V and 4 bases at J, with 8 bases between the two ends. CDR3 sequence reads: CASSLRVFTGELFF. The CDR3 DNA is TGTGCCAGCAGCTTACGGGTATTCACCGGGGAGCTGTTTTTT.

In the case of this clone: At the DNA level, this CDR3 is encoded by other sequences in the same sample as well. This chain links TRBV2 with TRBJ2-1; no reliable D call. This CDR3 is built from 11 residues. The ends were cut back, 6 bases at V and 4 bases at J, with 4 bases in the middle. Germline lookup yields CDR1 SNHLY and CDR2 FYNNEI. CDR3 protein: CASSGYNEQFF. Here the CDR3 DNA reads TGTGCCAGCAGCGGGTACAATGAGCAGTTCTTC. Drawing the rest from reference TRBV2 and TRBJ2-1, the complete variable domain is EPEVTQTPSHQVTQMGQEVILRCVPISNHLYFYWYRQILGQKVEFLVSFYNNEISEKSEIFDDQFSVERPDGSNFTLKIRSTKLEDSAMYFCASSGYNEQFFGPGTRLTVL.

Remarks on this clone: This CDR3 is missing its conserved last phenylalanine or tryptophan, likely due to a read error. It is unclear where the CDR3 begins or ends on the DNA, so no DNA is shown, and the CDR3 is as TCRdb lists it. The CDR3 region is CASSQSPLL. The chain employs TRBV3-1 (or the pseudogene TRBV3-2) and TRBJ2-3; TRBD2 is taken as the D call from the table, unchecked against the DNA. The CDR3 is 9 residues long, ends included. Germline loops: CDR1 LGHDT, CDR2 YNNKEL (reference sequence).